The rows below give T cell receptor beta chains drawn from one sample of a study of T cell responses to AZD1222 COVID-19 vaccine. The table came from immunoSEQ multiplex PCR; TCRdb's copy has only in-frame clones and leaves some out. The sample lists about 150,000 clones, 90% to 95% occurring once. Sample: peripheral blood, taken on day 0 of AZD1222 vaccination. The receptors shown here come from an adult in good health. CDR3s include the opening cysteine and the closing phenylalanine or tryptophan.

cdr3_length j_call v_call cdr3_aa
15 TRBJ2-3 TRBV5-1 CASSGAGTSTDTQYF
17 TRBJ1-2 TRBV10-1 CASSESGQGSRTYGYTF
14 TRBJ1-5 TRBV4-3 CASSQRTGHQPQHF
16 TRBJ1-2 TRBV5-4 CASSFRATGGRDGYTF
15 TRBJ1-2 TRBV18 CASSPITPPPYGYTF
14 TRBJ2-7 TRBV5-1 CASSSPGQGYEQYF
19 TRBJ2-1 TRBV5-8 CASSLARSPGLAGDNEQFF
14 TRBJ1-2 TRBV30 CAWSVQGPNYGYTF
14 TRBJ1-1 TRBV5-1 CASSYRAMNTEAFF
14 TRBJ1-2 TRBV3-1/TRBV3-2 CASSQTTGGYGYTF
11 TRBJ1-5 TRBV2 CASMINQPQHF
15 TRBJ1-4 TRBV13 CASSPTRAANEKLFF
12 TRBJ1-5 TRBV12-3/TRBV12-4 CASSSQGKPQHF
15 TRBJ2-5 TRBV4-1 CASSQEQGPQETQYF
19 TRBJ2-3 TRBV7-9 CASSRPNSGGIHSTDTQYF
12 TRBJ2-2 TRBV3-1/TRBV3-2 CASSQGTGELFF
14 TRBJ1-3 TRBV4-1 CASRADRAGNTIYF
14 TRBJ2-2 TRBV5-5 CASSFKASGGELFF
14 TRBJ2-6 TRBV5-4 CASSHPSGANVLTF
16 TRBJ1-6 TRBV28 CASSSGGGAYNSPLHF
14 TRBJ2-1 TRBV7-3 CASSREPGGDEQFF
13 TRBJ1-1 TRBV2 CASSVQGNTEAFF
13 TRBJ1-1 TRBV12-3/TRBV12-4 CASRIRGDTEAFF
18 TRBJ2-2 TRBV21-1 CASSKGQGFNRNTGELFF
15 TRBJ1-5 TRBV7-8 CASSFRMDLHEPQHF
14 TRBJ1-3 TRBV18 CASSPQGFRNTIYF
15 TRBJ2-7 TRBV28 CASSSGQGQPYEQYF
17 TRBJ1-5 TRBV6-1 CASSGDRVSYSNQPQHF
12 TRBJ1-1 TRBV7-6 CASSSKNTEAFF
17 TRBJ1-1 TRBV29-1 CSVEVQGGGLVNTEAFF
13 TRBJ2-7 TRBV7-6 CASSLGRQYEQYF
13 TRBJ1-5 TRBV27 CASSTYSNQPQHF
15 TRBJ1-1 TRBV18 CASSDRGTMNTEAFF
15 TRBJ2-1 TRBV7-9 CASSPGTGNYNEQFF
15 TRBJ1-3 TRBV18 CASSPPGQPGNTIYF
15 TRBJ2-7 TRBV5-1 CASSWSRLGAYEQYF
16 TRBJ1-2 TRBV5-1 CASSLRFGGEHYGYTF
14 TRBJ1-1 TRBV19 CASSIGGFNTEAFF
12 TRBJ2-1 TRBV7-8 CASSPGSNEQFF
13 TRBJ2-7 TRBV7-9 CASSLPGSYEQYF
13 TRBJ2-7 TRBV12-3/TRBV12-4 CASRDQDPYEQYF
17 TRBJ1-5 TRBV4-1 CASSQAALRGGNQPQHF
16 TRBJ1-2 TRBV5-1 CASSNPVGDRDGGYTF
16 TRBJ2-4 TRBV11-2 CASSLPPPAVANIQYF
15 TRBJ2-2 TRBV7-9 CASSSDRGHTGELFF
14 TRBJ1-1 TRBV28 CASRPWGLNTEAFF
17 TRBJ2-1 TRBV7-7 CASSPGSGQIPINEQFF
11 TRBJ1-5 TRBV30 CAWSEGRAQHF
10 TRBJ2-5 TRBV29-1 CSWSRETQYF
19 TRBJ2-3 TRBV3-1/TRBV3-2 CASSHFGAGSTGALDTQYF
15 TRBJ1-2 TRBV5-4 CASSLEPRQVYGYTF
17 TRBJ2-2 TRBV5-1 CASSLGGLAGNTGELFF
12 TRBJ1-4 TRBV10-1 CASSEGRVKLFF
17 TRBJ1-5 TRBV10-3 CAISESGLRDPNQPQHF